This TCR beta chain originates from a study of OX40 agonist ivuxolimab in advanced cancers. Turning to the overall study: The costimulatory receptor OX40 (CD134) was targeted by ivuxolimab, a fully human IgG2 agonistic monoclonal antibody. In the dose-escalation cohort, over 65% of patients were male, and the mean age was around 60 years, with a range of 23 to 79. Of the 50 to 55 patients in dose escalation, around 20 had hepatocellular carcinoma, some 15 had melanoma, 9 had renal cell carcinoma and 9 had head and neck cancer. Intravenous ivuxolimab was administered to patients every 2 weeks at six dose levels: 0.01, 0.1, 0.3, 1.5, 3 and 10 mg/kg. Three dose-escalation patients achieved partial responses, one with hepatocellular carcinoma and two with cutaneous melanoma. The paper describes the monotherapy dose-escalation part (N of about 57 patients) of the phase I trial of ivuxolimab. The purpose of peripheral TCRbeta sequencing was to test whether ivuxolimab changed TCR sequence diversity and led to clonal T-cell expansion. Patients were allowed to have had prior anti-PD-1, anti-PD-L1 or anti-CTLA-4 therapy, and approximately 41% of the dose-escalation patients had previously received checkpoint inhibitors.

The germline V gene gives CDR1 as MNHNS and CDR2 as SASEGT. A distance of 12 bases separates the germline ends of V and J, which lose 1 base and 11 bases respectively. The cysteine opens and the phenylalanine closes a CDR3 of 13 amino acids. Only the CDR3 DNA stays, 39 bases, in frame from base 1. Of note for this clone: Its antigen remains undetermined. The sample holds no much larger clone one base away, and base qualities are not on file.

To sequence the TCRbeta CDR3 region, genomic DNA was isolated from the sorted cells. TCRbeta CDR3 regions were sequenced using the immunoSEQ Assay. What TCRdb holds here is the immuneACCESS table cut down to in-frame rearrangements. Part of the clones is not present; checked against another copy, under half of the missing clones reflect an unresolved V gene, and the others are unexplained. Counted in this sample were about 83,000 clones; approximately 88% of them appeared once. Jointly, the top ten make up 6.5% to 8% of the sample. Study-wide conclusions, independent of this receptor: After ivuxolimab, more expanded clones were found on average in CD8+ T cells than in CD4+ T cells. In the 0.1-3.0 mg/kg groups, partial responders had among the lowest normalized peripheral clonal expansion, particularly in CD8+ T cells. The antigen specificity of the clonally expanded peripheral T cells was not determined. Low levels of normalized T-cell clonal expansion were also shown by some nonresponding patients. Clonal expansion of both CD4+ and CD8+ blood T cells was observed from baseline to week 6 at doses 0.1 to 3.0 mg/kg.

Patients with autoimmune disease history or receiving systemic immunosuppression were excluded from the trial. Peripheral blood for TCR sequencing was collected from all dose cohorts at baseline, on cycle 4 day 1, and on cycle 7 day 1. Samples came from an open-label, multicenter, first-in-human phase I dose-escalation trial of ivuxolimab. The trial enrolled adults with locally advanced or metastatic head and neck squamous cell, hepatocellular, melanoma or renal cell carcinoma. Before TCR sequencing, CD4+ T cells and CD8+ T cells from peripheral blood were sorted into separate populations. The sequence links TRBV6-1 to TRBJ1-5; the D segment cannot be called with confidence. This clonotype originated in an adult with an advanced solid tumor such as melanoma, head and neck, liver or kidney cancer. The sequenced sample was CD4+ or CD8+ T cells sorted from blood, obtained in a trial of the OX40 agonist ivuxolimab. The CDR3 amino acid sequence is: CASSEGARIAQHF. The DNA reads TGTGCCAGCAGTGAAGGCGCGCGGATAGCCCAGCATTTT.